Detailed here is one T cell receptor beta chain. The protocol was immunoSEQ multiplex PCR, while the TCRdb copy is restricted to in-frame clones and leaves out a portion. Here the sample spans fewer than 100,000 clones, 80% to 95% being singletons. Trimming at V came to 1 base and at J to 2 bases, leaving 9 bases not matched to a gene. There are 18 residues in the CDR3. From germline, CDR1 is LGHDT and CDR2 YNNKEL (reference sequence). This record belongs to a study of blood T cell repertoires in COVID-19. The V call is TRBV3-1 (or the pseudogene TRBV3-2), the J call TRBJ2-7; 12 nucleotides align to TRBD2. This TCR was recovered from a woman older than 75 with acute or convalescent COVID-19. The specimen was peripheral blood. The CDR3, as DNA: TGTGCCAGCAGCCAAGGACTAGCGGGAGAGCATCGGGCCTACGAGCAGTACTTC. Translation gives CASSQGLAGEHRAYEQYF.